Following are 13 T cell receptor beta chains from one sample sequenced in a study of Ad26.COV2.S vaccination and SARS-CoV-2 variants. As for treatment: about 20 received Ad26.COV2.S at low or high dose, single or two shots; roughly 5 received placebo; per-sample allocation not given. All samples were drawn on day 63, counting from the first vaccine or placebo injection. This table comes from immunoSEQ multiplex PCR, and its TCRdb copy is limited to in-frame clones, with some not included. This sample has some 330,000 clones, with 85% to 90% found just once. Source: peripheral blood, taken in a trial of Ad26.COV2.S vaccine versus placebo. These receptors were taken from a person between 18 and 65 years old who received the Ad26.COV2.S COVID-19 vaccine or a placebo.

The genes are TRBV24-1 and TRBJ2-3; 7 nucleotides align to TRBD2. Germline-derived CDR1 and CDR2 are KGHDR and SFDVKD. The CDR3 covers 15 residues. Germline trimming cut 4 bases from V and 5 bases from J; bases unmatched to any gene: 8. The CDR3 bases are TGTGCCACCAGTGAGTCGGGGAGGGCCGGAGATACGCAGTATTTT. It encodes CATSESGRAGDTQYF.

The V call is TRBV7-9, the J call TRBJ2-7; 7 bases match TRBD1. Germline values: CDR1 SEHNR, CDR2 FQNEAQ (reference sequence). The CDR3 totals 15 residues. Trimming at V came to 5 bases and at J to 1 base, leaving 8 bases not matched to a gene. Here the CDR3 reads CASSTLSRGSYEQYF. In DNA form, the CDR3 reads TGTGCCAGCAGCACCTTATCCAGGGGGTCCTACGAGCAGTACTTC.

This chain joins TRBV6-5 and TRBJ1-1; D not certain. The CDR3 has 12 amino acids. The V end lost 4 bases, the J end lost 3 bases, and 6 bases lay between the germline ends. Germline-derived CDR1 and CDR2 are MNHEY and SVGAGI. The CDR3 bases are TGTGCCAGCAGTTTGGGTTACACTGAAGCTTTCTTT. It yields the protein CASSLGYTEAFF.

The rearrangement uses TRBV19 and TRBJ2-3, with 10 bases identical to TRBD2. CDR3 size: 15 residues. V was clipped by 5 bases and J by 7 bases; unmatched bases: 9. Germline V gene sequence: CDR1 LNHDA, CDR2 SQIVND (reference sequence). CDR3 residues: CASSALAGARYTQYF. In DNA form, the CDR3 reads TGTGCCAGTAGTGCTCTAGCGGGGGCCCGATATACGCAGTATTTT.

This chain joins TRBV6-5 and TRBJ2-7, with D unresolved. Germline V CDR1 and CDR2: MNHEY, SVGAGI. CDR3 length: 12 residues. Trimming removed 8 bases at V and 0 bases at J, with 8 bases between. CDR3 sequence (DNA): TGTGCCAGCTCTCGAAGCTCCTACGAGCAGTACGTC. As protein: CASSRSSYEQYV.

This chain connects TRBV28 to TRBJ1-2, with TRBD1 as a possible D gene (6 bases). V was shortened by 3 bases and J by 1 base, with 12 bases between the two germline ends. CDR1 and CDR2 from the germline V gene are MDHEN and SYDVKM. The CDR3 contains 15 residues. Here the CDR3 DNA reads TGTGCCAGCAGTTTTCTGGGGGCTCTTAACTATGGCTACACCTTC. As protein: CASSFLGALNYGYTF.

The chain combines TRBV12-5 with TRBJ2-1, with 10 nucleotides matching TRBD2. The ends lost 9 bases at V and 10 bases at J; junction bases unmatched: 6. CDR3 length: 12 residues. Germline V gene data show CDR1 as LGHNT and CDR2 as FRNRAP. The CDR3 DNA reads TGTGCTAGCGCAGGACTAGCGGAAGAGCAGTTCTTC. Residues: CASAGLAEEQFF.

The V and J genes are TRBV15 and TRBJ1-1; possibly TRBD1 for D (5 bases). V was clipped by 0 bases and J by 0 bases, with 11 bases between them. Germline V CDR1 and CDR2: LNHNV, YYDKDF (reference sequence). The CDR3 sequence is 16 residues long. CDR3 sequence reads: CATSRELQELNTEAFF. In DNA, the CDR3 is TGTGCCACCAGCAGAGAACTACAGGAACTGAACACTGAAGCTTTCTTT.

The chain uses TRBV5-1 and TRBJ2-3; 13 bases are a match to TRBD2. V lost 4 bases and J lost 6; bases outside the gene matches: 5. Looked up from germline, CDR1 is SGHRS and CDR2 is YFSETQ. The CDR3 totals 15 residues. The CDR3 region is CASSQRTSGGDTQYF. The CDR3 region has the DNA TGCGCCAGCAGCCAAAGGACTAGCGGGGGTGATACGCAGTATTTT.

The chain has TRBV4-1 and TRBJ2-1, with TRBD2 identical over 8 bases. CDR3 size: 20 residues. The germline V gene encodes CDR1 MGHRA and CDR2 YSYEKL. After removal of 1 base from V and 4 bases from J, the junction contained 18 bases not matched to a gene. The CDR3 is CASSQGGLVSGPQSYNEQFF. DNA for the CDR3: TGCGCCAGCAGCCAAGGGGGACTAGTATCCGGCCCTCAATCTTACAATGAGCAGTTCTTC.

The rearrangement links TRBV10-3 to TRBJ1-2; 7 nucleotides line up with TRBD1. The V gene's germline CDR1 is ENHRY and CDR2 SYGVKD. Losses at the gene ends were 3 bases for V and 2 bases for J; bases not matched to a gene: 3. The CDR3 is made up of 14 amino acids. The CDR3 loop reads CAISDEQGNYGYTF. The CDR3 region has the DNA TGTGCCATCAGTGACGAACAGGGGAACTATGGCTACACCTTC.

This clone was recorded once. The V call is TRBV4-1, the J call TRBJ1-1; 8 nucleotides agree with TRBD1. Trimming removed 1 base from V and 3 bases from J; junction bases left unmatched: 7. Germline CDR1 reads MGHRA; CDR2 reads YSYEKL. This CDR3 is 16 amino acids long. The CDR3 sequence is CASSQVIQGVDTEAFF. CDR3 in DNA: TGCGCCAGCAGCCAAGTGATACAGGGGGTGGACACTGAAGCTTTCTTT.

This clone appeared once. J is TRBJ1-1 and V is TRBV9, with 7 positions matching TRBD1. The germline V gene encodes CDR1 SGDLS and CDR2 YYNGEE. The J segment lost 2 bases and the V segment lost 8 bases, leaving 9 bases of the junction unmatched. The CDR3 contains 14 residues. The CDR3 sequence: CASSGGQVNTEAFF. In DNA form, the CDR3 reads TGTGCCAGTTCTGGCGGACAGGTTAACACTGAAGCTTTCTTT.